These 3 T cell receptor beta chains were sequenced from one sample in a study of cytomegalovirus exposure and HLA in healthy donors. 13 Jbeta primers and 60 Vbeta primers were used for the PCR. Libraries were prepared by immunoSEQ multiplex PCR; TCRdb keeps only in-frame clonotypes and omits some of them. The repertoire consists of approximately 100,000 clones, with approximately 80% occurring once and the leading ten covering more than 10%. The sequencing sample was made of PBMCs. These receptors were collected from a woman aged 40-49 years in good health and CMV-seropositive.

V and J are TRBV6-5 and TRBJ2-7; 8 bases match TRBD2. This CDR3 comprises 16 residues. V trimming: 4 bases; J trimming: 4 bases; junction bases outside the gene matches: 12. Germline CDR1 and CDR2: MNHEY and SVGAGI. The DNA for the CDR3 is TGTGCCAGCAGTTCCTCCCTGGGTAGCGGGGATTACGAGCAGTACTTC. It is translated as CASSSSLGSGDYEQYF.

This chain uses TRBV5-6 with TRBJ2-5, with 14 nucleotides matching TRBD2. Germline CDR1 and CDR2: SGHDT and YYEEEE. Trimming at V came to 5 bases and at J to 5 bases, leaving 8 bases not matched to a gene. There are 16 residues in the CDR3. In nucleotides, the CDR3 is TGTGCCAGCAGTAGACTAGCGGGGGGGACCTGGGAGACCCAGTACTTC. It translates to CASSRLAGGTWETQYF.

The chain is built from TRBV25-1 and TRBJ1-6; D remains unclear. The V gene's germline CDR1 is MGHDK and CDR2 SYGVNS. V was cut by 2 bases and J by 6 bases, with 5 bases left in between. The CDR3 covers 13 residues. Here the CDR3 DNA reads TGTGCCAGCAGTGAAGGGCCTAATTCACCCCTCCACTTT. Translation gives CASSEGPNSPLHF.